These 17 T cell receptor beta chains originate from one sample sequenced in a study of human T cells and chemical hapten exposure. Time point here: patch test 1, 2 weeks after DPC sensitization. Treatment specified: therapeutic diphenylcyclopropenone sensitization with weekly scalp DPC. TCRdb itself ran the RACE reads through MiXCR, one entry per CDR3 protein. The table lists about 120,000 distinct CDR3 sequences, 9.5% to 13% of them singletons. This material consisted of whole blood, taken in connection with sensitization to the hapten diphenylcyclopropenone (DPC). The receptors shown here come from a woman aged 50 to 65 with alopecia areata. Some clones in this sample may be carry-over from other donors' samples.

This clonotype was seen more than once but under ten times. The chain employs TRBV9 and TRBJ2-5; TRBD1 matches at 8 bases. Germline trimming cut 7 bases from V and 5 bases from J; bases unmatched to any gene: 4. CDR1 and CDR2 (germline): SGDLS, YYNGEE. The CDR3 covers 12 residues. CDR3 residues: CASSGDRETQYF. The CDR3 DNA reads TGTGCCAGCTCTGGGGACAGGGAGACCCAGTACTTC.

The V call is TRBV5-4, the J call TRBJ2-5; D is perhaps TRBD1 or TRBD2 (6 bases each). This CDR3 comprises 14 residues. Germline V gene data show CDR1 as SGHNT and CDR2 as YYREEE (reference sequence). Trimming pared 4 bases from V and 3 bases from J, leaving 13 bases between. CDR3 coding DNA: TGTGCCAGCAGCGAGACTAGGGGGAAAGAGACCCAGTACTTC. It encodes CASSETRGKETQYF.

This clonotype showed up just a few times. V is TRBV12-3 or TRBV12-4 and J is TRBJ1-1; no reliable D call. This CDR3 region has 13 residues. V was pared by 4 bases and J by 4 bases, with 10 bases between. In DNA, the CDR3 is TGTGCCAGCAGTTCCGAGGAGAGCACTGAAGCTTTCTTT. Protein sequence: CASSSEESTEAFF.

This clonotype occurred many times. CDR3 region: CASSQEPLAGLYEQYF. CDR3 coding DNA: TGCGCCAGCAGCCAAGAACCACTAGCGGGACTCTACGAGCAGTACTTC. The chain combines TRBV4-1 with TRBJ2-7, with 10 bases aligning to TRBD2. This CDR3 spans 16 amino acids. V lost 0 bases and J lost 3; bases outside the gene matches: 5. CDR1 and CDR2 (germline): MGHRA, YSYEKL.

This clonotype was found a few times. The genes are TRBV7-2 and TRBJ1-4; 8 bases line up with TRBD1. The CDR3 sequence is 14 residues long. With 3 bases clipped from V and 5 bases from J, the junction kept 2 bases outside the gene matches. Germline V gives CDR1 SGHTA, CDR2 FQGNSA. CDR3 region: CASSLRTGNEKLFF. The CDR3 bases are TGTGCCAGCAGCTTGAGGACAGGGAATGAAAAACTGTTTTTT.

The genes are TRBV2 and TRBJ1-2; 8 positions agree with TRBD1. The CDR3 runs 17 residues. The ends lost 3 bases at V and 3 bases at J; junction bases unmatched: 12. Germline-derived CDR1 and CDR2 are SNHLY and FYNNEI. CDR3 loop: CASSDSTGETRDYGYTF. CDR3 bases: TGTGCCAGCAGTGATTCGACAGGGGAAACGAGGGACTATGGCTACACCTTC.

This clonotype occurred a few times. One end of the junction varies from germline; a read error may be responsible. The CDR3 spells CASSEDGTPRVGYTF. DNA of the CDR3: TGTGCCAGCAGCGAAGACGGGACCCCTAGGGTAGGCTACACCTTC. This sequence joins TRBV2 and TRBJ1-2; the D gene is possibly TRBD1 (5 bases). The length of the CDR3 is 15 residues. CDR1 is SNHLY and CDR2 is FYNNEI in the germline V gene.

The J gene is TRBJ1-2, the V gene TRBV28; 7 bases are a match to TRBD1. Germline CDR1 and CDR2: MDHEN and SYDVKM. With 7 bases clipped from V and 8 bases from J, the junction kept 13 bases outside the gene matches. This CDR3 has 14 residues. CDR3 sequence: CASNPRDRPGGYTF. CDR3 nucleotide sequence: TGTGCCAGCAACCCCAGGGACAGACCGGGGGGCTACACCTTC.

V usage is TRBV4-1 and J usage is TRBJ2-2; a possible D gene is TRBD2 (6 bases). This CDR3 is built from 15 residues. Per the germline V gene, CDR1 is MGHRA and CDR2 is YSYEKL. Trimming cost V 4 bases and J 5 bases, with 14 bases left between them. The CDR3, as DNA: TGCGCCAGCAGCCCTCAGGAGGGGAGGACCGGGGAGCTGTTTTTT. Its translation: CASSPQEGRTGELFF.

This clonotype was observed a handful of times. The chain carries TRBV5-1 and TRBJ2-3; the match to TRBD1 covers 7 bases. The length of the CDR3 is 15 residues. V shed 0 bases and J 4 bases; nucleotides not matched to a gene: 5. The germline gives CDR1 SGHRS, CDR2 YFSETQ. Here the CDR3 DNA reads TGCGCCAGCAGCTTGGCGCCGACAGGGTCAGATACGCAGTATTTT. It translates to CASSLAPTGSDTQYF. Based on the CDR3 plus reference TRBV5-1 and TRBJ2-3, the full variable domain is KAGVTQTPRYLIKTRGQQVTLSCSPISGHRSVSWYQQTPGQGLQFLFEYFSETQRNKGNFPGRFSGRQFSNSRSEMNVSTLELGDSALYLCASSLAPTGSDTQYFGPGTRLTVL.

The CDR3 sequence is CASSLDPGVQYF. The CDR3 coding sequence is TGTGCCAGCAGCTTAGACCCAGGGGTGCAGTACTTC. The J gene is TRBJ2-7, the V gene TRBV11-2; D might be TRBD1 (6 bases). The germline gives CDR1 SGHAT, CDR2 FQNNGV. The CDR3 is 12 amino acids. V shed 0 bases and J shed 9 bases, with 9 bases lying between them.

This rearrangement joins TRBV28 to TRBJ2-4, with no clear D. V was clipped by 4 bases and J by 11 bases, with 18 bases between them. Germline CDR1 and CDR2: MDHEN and SYDVKM. The CDR3 has 14 amino acids. The CDR3 loop reads CASSWGNDKIFQYF. In nucleotides, the CDR3 is TGTGCCAGCAGTTGGGGAAACGACAAGATTTTTCAGTACTTC.

Written as DNA, the CDR3 is TGCAGCGTTGCAAACGGGGGTCCTACGCAGTATTTT. This encodes CSVANGGPTQYF. This rearrangement joins TRBV29-1 to TRBJ2-3; possible D gene TRBD2, 6 bases. The ends were cut back, 4 bases at V and 8 bases at J, with 13 bases in the middle. This CDR3 is built from 12 residues. From germline, CDR1 is SQVTM and CDR2 ANQGSEA.

This clonotype has a count of ten or more. The V gene is TRBV3-1, the J gene TRBJ1-1, with D possibly TRBD1 on 5 matching bases. This CDR3 region has 14 residues. Deletions cut 3 bases from V and 2 bases from J, with 10 bases between. The V gene's germline CDR1 is LGHDT and CDR2 YNNKEL (reference sequence). Here the CDR3 reads CASSHQTANTEAFF. In DNA, the CDR3 is TGTGCCAGCAGCCACCAGACAGCAAACACTGAAGCTTTCTTT.

This clonotype was recorded at least ten times. The chain recombines TRBV12-3 or TRBV12-4 with TRBJ2-2; a weak D match, TRBD1 (5 bases). The CDR3 has 16 residues. V was pared by 6 bases and J by 7 bases, with 21 bases between. CDR3 sequence: CASSKRSGSVGGELFF. The CDR3 DNA is TGTGCCAGCAGCAAAAGATCAGGGTCCGTTGGCGGGGAGCTGTTTTTT.

This clonotype was picked up a small number of times. V gene TRBV19 combines with J gene TRBJ2-3; D is undetermined. Germline assignment: CDR1 LNHDA and CDR2 SQIVND (reference sequence). V was trimmed by 5 bases and J by 2 bases, leaving 11 bases between them. CDR3 length: 14 residues. The CDR3 region is CASSFGGFTDTQYF. CDR3 DNA: TGTGCCAGTAGTTTCGGTGGATTCACAGATACGCAGTATTTT.

The CDR3 DNA reads TGTGCCAGCAGTGCACAGGGGGTAGTGGAAAAACTGTTTTTT. Protein sequence: CASSAQGVVEKLFF. The chain combines TRBV28 with TRBJ1-4; 8 bases match TRBD1. The V gene end was trimmed by 5 bases and the J gene end by 8 bases; junction bases not matched to a gene: 7. The CDR3 is 14 residues long. Germline CDR1 reads MDHEN; CDR2 reads SYDVKM.